The clone carrying this T cell receptor (beta chain) has a handful of counts. Antigen specificity is unknown. This entry is derived from a study of neoadjuvant anti-PD-1 for oral cavity cancer. Study conclusions and caveats: Only three patients per response group were TCR-analyzed; validation needed.

The germline CDR1 and CDR2 sequences are LNHDA and SQIVND (reference sequence). This CDR3 has 14 residues. Unmatched junction bases numbered 7, after V lost 7 bases and J lost 6 bases. The time point here: after neoadjuvant nivolumab, at surgical resection. TCRdb's copy holds only in-frame clones and misses some; the assay was immunoSEQ multiplex PCR. This sample has about 14,000 clones, with roughly 70% found just once. The sequenced sample was PBMCs, obtained after nivolumab (anti-PD-1) treatment. The receptor was isolated from a person aged 35-79 years with oral cavity squamous cell carcinoma. The chain recombines TRBV19 with TRBJ2-2; 8 bases align to TRBD1. In DNA, the CDR3 is TGTGCCAGTATGACAGGGGCGAGCTCCGGGGAGCTGTTTTTT. This codes for CASMTGASSGELFF.